This T cell receptor beta chain is drawn from a study of CD8+ T cells in alopecia areata. As for the study in general: Treated patients were given 5 to 10 mg oral tofacitinib twice daily. Tofacitinib lasted 6 to 18 months, then 6 months off drug. Findings and caveats of the study: Sequencing of scalp samples also includes resident alphabeta T cells from normal skin. Lesional scalp, especially alopecia totalis/universalis, showed higher clonality than normal scalp.

This clone has just one count. The target antigen is unknown. RNA was extracted and reverse transcribed into cDNA as the sequencing template. Repertoires were generated with immunoSEQ multiplex PCR, while TCRdb's copy carries only in-frame clones and drops some. The sample contains fewer than 20,000 clones, more than 60% of which appear only once. Germline lookup yields CDR1 LGHNA and CDR2 YSLEER. V lost 1 base to trimming and J lost 4 bases; unmatched junction nucleotides: 3. The CDR3 runs to 15 residues. Obtained from alopecia areata patients were lesional scalp punch biopsies along with peripheral blood.

The chain is built from TRBV4-3 and TRBJ2-5, with TRBD1 identical over 10 bases. The sequences come from skin, collected at week 0. This TCR derives from a human donor with alopecia areata. CDR3 residues: CASSQGQGAGETQYF. CDR3 sequence (DNA): TGCGCCAGCAGCCAAGGACAGGGGGCGGGAGAGACCCAGTACTTC.